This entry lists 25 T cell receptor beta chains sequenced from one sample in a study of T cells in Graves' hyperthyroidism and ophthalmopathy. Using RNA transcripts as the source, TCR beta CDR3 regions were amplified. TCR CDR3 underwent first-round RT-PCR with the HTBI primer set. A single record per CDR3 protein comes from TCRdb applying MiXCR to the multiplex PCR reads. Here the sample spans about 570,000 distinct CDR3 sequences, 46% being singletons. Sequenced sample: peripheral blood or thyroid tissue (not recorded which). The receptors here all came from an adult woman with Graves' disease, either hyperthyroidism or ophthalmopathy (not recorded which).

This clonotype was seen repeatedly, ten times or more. The CDR3 DNA follows: TGTGCCAGCAGTCCCACCGAGGCGGGCGAGCAGTACTTC. Translated, it gives CASSPTEAGEQYF. The rearrangement joins TRBV12-3 or TRBV12-4 to TRBJ2-7, with D possibly being TRBD2 (5 bases). The V end lost 5 bases, the J end lost 6 bases, and 14 bases lay between the germline ends. The CDR3 runs to 13 residues.

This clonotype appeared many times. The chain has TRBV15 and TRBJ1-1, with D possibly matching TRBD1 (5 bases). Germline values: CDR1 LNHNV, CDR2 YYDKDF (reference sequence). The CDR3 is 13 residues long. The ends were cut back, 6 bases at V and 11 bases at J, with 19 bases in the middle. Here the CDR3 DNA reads TGTGCCACCAGTCATTCCCCAGGGAGAGAGGCTTTCTTT. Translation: CATSHSPGREAFF.

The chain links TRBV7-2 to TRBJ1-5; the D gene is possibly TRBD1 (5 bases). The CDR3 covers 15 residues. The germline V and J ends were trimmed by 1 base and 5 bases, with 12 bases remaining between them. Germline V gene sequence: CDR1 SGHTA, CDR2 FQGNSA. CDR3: CASSLGVAGYQPQHF. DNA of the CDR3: TGTGCCAGCAGCTTAGGGGTGGCAGGGTATCAGCCCCAGCATTTT.

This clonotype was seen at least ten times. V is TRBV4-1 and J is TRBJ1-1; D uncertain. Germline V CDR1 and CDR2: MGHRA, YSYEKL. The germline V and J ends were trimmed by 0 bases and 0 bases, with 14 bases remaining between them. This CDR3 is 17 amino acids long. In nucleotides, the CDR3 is TGCGCCAGCAGCCAAGAGGGAGTGATGCGCATGAACACTGAAGCTTTCTTT. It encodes CASSQEGVMRMNTEAFF.

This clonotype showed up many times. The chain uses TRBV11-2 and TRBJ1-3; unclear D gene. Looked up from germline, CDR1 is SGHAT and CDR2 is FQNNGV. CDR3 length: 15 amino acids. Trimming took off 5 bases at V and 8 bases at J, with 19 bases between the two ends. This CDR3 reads CASSIRWGEVDTIYF. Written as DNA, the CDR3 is TGTGCCAGCAGCATTAGGTGGGGAGAGGTGGACACCATATATTTT.

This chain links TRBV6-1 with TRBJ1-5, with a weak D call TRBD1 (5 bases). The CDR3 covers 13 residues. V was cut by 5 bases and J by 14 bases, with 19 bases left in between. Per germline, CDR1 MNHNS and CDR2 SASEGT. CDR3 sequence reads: CASSLAGLAYEHF. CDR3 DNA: TGTGCCAGCAGTTTAGCGGGACTAGCCTACGAGCATTTT.

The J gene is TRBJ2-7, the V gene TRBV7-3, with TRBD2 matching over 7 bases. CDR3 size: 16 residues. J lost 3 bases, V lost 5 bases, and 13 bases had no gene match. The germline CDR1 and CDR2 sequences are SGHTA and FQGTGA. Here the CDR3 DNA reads TGTGCCAGCAGCCCACTCCTAGCGGAGCCTTTCTACGAGCAGTACTTC. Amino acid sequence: CASSPLLAEPFYEQYF.

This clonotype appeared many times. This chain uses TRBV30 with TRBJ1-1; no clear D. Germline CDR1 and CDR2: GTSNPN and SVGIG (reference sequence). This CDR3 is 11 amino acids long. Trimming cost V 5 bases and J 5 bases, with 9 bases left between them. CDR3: CAWSWGTEAFF. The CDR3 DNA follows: TGTGCCTGGTCATGGGGAACTGAAGCTTTCTTT.

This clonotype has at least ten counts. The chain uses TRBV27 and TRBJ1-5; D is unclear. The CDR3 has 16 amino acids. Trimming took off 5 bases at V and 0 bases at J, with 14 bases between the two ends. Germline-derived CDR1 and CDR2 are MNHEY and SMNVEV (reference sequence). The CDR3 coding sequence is TGTGCCAGCAGTCGAGACGGTGATTATAGCAATCAGCCCCAGCATTTT. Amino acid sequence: CASSRDGDYSNQPQHF.

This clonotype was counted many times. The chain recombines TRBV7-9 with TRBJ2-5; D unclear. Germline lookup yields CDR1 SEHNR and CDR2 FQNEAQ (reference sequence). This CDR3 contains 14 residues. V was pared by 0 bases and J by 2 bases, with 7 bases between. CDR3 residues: CASSLAPDQETQYF. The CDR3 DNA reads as TGTGCCAGCAGCTTAGCCCCAGATCAAGAGACCCAGTACTTC.

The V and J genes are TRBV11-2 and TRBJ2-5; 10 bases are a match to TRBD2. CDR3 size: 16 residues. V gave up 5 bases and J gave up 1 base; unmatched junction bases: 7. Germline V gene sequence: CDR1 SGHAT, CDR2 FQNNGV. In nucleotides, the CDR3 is TGTGCCAGCAGCACGTCTAGCGGGGGCATCCAAGAGACCCAGTACTTC. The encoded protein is CASSTSSGGIQETQYF. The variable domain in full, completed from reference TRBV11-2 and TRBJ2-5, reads EAGVAQSPRYKIIEKRQSVAFWCNPISGHATLYWYQQILGQGPKLLIQFQNNGVVDDSQLPKDRFSAERLKGVDSTLKIQPAKLEDSAVYLCASSTSSGGIQETQYFGPGTRLLVL.

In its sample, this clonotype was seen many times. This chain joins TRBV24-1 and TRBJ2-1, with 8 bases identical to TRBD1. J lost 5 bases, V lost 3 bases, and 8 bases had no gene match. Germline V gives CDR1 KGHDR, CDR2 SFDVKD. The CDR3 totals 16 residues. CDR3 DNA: TGTGCCACCAGTGATCATAGGACAGGGAAGGACAATGAGCAGTTCTTC. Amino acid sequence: CATSDHRTGKDNEQFF.

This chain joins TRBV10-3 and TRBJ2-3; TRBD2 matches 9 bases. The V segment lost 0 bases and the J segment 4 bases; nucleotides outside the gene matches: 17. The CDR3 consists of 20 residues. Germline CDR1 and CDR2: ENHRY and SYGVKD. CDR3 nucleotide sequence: TGTGCCATCAGTGAGTCAGAAGGACTAGCGTCAATTCCCATGCCAGATACGCAGTATTTT. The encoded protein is CAISESEGLASIPMPDTQYF.

The CDR3 bases are TGCAGCGAGGGGACGGCGAACACTGAAGCTTTCTTT. It translates to CSEGTANTEAFF. The chain links TRBV29-1 to TRBJ1-1; possible D gene TRBD1, 5 bases. Per germline, CDR1 SQVTM and CDR2 ANQGSEA. CDR3 length: 12 residues. The ends were cut back, 7 bases at V and 1 base at J, with 10 bases in the middle.

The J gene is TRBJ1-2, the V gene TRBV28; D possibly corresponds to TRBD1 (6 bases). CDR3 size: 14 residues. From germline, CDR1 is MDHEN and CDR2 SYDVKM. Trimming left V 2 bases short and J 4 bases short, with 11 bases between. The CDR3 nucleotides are TGTGCCAGCAGTTTAGGACAGTCTCCCTATGGCTACACCTTC. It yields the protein CASSLGQSPYGYTF.

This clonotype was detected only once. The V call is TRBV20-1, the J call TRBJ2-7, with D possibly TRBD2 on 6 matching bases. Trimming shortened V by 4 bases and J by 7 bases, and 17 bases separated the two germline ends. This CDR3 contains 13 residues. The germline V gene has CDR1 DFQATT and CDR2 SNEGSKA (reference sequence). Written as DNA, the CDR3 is TGCAGTGCTAACGGCCCCGGGAGAAGTGAGCAGTACTTC. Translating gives CSANGPGRSEQYF.

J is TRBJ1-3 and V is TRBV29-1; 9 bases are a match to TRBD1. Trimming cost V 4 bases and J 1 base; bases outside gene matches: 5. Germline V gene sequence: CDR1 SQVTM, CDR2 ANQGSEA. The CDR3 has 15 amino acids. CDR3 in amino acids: CSVVKDRGSGNTIYF. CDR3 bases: TGCAGCGTTGTCAAGGACAGGGGATCTGGAAACACCATATATTTT.

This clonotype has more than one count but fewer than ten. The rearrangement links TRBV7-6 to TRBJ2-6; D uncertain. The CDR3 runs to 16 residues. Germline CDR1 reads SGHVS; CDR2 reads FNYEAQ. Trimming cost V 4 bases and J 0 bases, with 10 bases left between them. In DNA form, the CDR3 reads TGTGCCAGCAGCTCCCCATCACACTCTGGGGCCAACGTCCTGACTTTC. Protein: CASSSPSHSGANVLTF.

The CDR3 is CASSLGGASENGYTF. CDR3 bases: TGTGCCAGCAGTTTAGGGGGGGCGAGTGAGAATGGCTACACCTTC. The chain joins TRBV6-5 to TRBJ1-2; D perhaps matches TRBD1 (6 bases). The CDR3 is 15 amino acids. V was pared by 4 bases and J by 6 bases, with 18 bases between. CDR1 and CDR2 (germline): MNHEY, SVGAGI.

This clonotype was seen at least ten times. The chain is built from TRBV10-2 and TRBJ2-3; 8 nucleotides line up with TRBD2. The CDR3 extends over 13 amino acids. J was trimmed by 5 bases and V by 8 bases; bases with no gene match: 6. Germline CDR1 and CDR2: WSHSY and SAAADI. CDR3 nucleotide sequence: TGCGCCAGCGCGCTAGCGGGTGAAGATACGCAGTATTTT. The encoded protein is CASALAGEDTQYF.

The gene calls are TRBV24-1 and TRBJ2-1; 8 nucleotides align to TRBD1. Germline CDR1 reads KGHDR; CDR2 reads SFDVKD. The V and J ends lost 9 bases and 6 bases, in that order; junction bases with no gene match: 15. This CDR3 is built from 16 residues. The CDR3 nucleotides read TGTGCCACCCAAAGTGCGCGGACAGGGTCGTCCAATGAGCAGTTCTTC. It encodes CATQSARTGSSNEQFF.

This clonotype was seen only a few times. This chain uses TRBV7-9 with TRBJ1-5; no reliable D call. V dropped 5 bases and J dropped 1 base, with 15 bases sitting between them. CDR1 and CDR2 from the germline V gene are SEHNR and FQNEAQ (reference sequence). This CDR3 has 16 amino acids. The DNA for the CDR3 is TGTGCCAGCAGCGAGACCACGTTACCGAGCAATCAGCCCCAGCATTTT. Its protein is CASSETTLPSNQPQHF.

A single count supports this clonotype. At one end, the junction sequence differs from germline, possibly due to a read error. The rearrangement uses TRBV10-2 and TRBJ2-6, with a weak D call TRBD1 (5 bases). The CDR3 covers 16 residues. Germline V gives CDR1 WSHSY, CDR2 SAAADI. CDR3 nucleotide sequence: TGCGCCATCAGTGCAGCAGATCGGCCTGGGGCCAACGTCATGACTTTC. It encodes CAISAADRPGANVMTF.

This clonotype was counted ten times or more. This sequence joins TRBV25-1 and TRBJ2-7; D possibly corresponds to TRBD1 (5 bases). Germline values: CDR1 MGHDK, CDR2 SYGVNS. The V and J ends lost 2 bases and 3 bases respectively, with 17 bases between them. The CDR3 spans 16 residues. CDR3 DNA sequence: TGTGCCAGCAGTGAAACTACAGGATCCTACCGCTACGAGCAGTACTTC. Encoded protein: CASSETTGSYRYEQYF.

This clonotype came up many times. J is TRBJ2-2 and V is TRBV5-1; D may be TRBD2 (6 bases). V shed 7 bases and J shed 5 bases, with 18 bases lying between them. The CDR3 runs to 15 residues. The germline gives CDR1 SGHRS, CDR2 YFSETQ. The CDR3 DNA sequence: TGCGCCAGCCGGTTCTCGTCTAGCGCGACCGGGGAGCTGTTTTTT. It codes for CASRFSSSATGELFF.